Listed below are T cell receptor beta chains from one sample, sequenced in a study of neoadjuvant anti-PD-1 for oral cavity cancer. TCRdb keeps only in-frame clones here, not all; method: immunoSEQ multiplex PCR. The sample holds 6,000 to 8,000 clones; 45% to 50% are singletons and the top ten take over 25%. This specimen was tumor tissue, taken before nivolumab (anti-PD-1) treatment. The receptors originated from a person aged 40 to 85 with oral cavity squamous cell carcinoma. The CDR3 runs from the conserved cysteine through the conserved F or W. Each record gives: J gene, clone size, D gene, V gene, CDR3 DNA, CDR3 protein. D genes are given only for firm matches. Clone size is given for some rows only: seen once, a few or many times, or a class if the clone is expanded.

j_call: TRBJ2-2; clone_size: .; d_call: .; v_call: TRBV5-1; cdr3_nt: TGCGCCAGCAGCTTCCGGGACACCGGGGAGCTGTTTTTT; cdr3_aa: CASSFRDTGELFF
j_call: TRBJ2-5; clone_size: few; d_call: .; v_call: TRBV5-1; cdr3_nt: TGCGCCAGCAGGAAAGACGCCGGGACGGCGGGAGAGACCCAGTACTTC; cdr3_aa: CASRKDAGTAGETQYF
j_call: TRBJ2-7; clone_size: .; d_call: .; v_call: TRBV5-5; cdr3_nt: TGTGCCAGCAGCTCCGACAGCCTCTACGAGCAGTACTTC; cdr3_aa: CASSSDSLYEQYF
j_call: TRBJ1-2; clone_size: .; d_call: .; v_call: TRBV18; cdr3_nt: TGTGCCAGCTCACCACCGGTCGGGGACTACACCTTC; cdr3_aa: CASSPPVGDYTF
j_call: TRBJ1-5; clone_size: .; d_call: TRBD1; v_call: TRBV10-3; cdr3_nt: TGTGCCATCAGTGACGGGACAGTTTGGCAGCCCCAGCATTTT; cdr3_aa: CAISDGTVWQPQHF
j_call: TRBJ1-1; clone_size: few; d_call: TRBD1; v_call: TRBV2; cdr3_nt: TGTGCCAGCACGACAGGGCCGAACACTGAAGCTTTCTTT; cdr3_aa: CASTTGPNTEAFF
j_call: TRBJ1-1; clone_size: .; d_call: .; v_call: TRBV7-8; cdr3_nt: TGTGCCAGCAGCTTAATACCCGGGTATGGAACTGAAGCTTTCTTT; cdr3_aa: CASSLIPGYGTEAFF
j_call: TRBJ2-2; clone_size: few; d_call: .; v_call: TRBV6-5; cdr3_nt: TGTGCCAGCAGTTACTCGAGGGGAGTCACCGGGGAGCTGTTTTTT; cdr3_aa: CASSYSRGVTGELFF
j_call: TRBJ2-3; clone_size: .; d_call: TRBD2; v_call: TRBV9; cdr3_nt: TGTGCCAGCAGCGTAGCGAAAGGGCTAGCGGGATACACAGATACGCAGTATTTT; cdr3_aa: CASSVAKGLAGYTDTQYF
j_call: TRBJ2-3; clone_size: .; d_call: TRBD1; v_call: TRBV6-1; cdr3_nt: TGTGCCAGCAGTGAAGGGGGACAGGGACCAGATACGCAGTATTTT; cdr3_aa: CASSEGGQGPDTQYF
j_call: TRBJ2-6; clone_size: .; d_call: .; v_call: TRBV6-1; cdr3_nt: TGTGCCAGCACCTCGACAGCTACTGGGGCCAACGTCCTGACTTTC; cdr3_aa: CASTSTATGANVLTF
j_call: TRBJ2-5; clone_size: few; d_call: TRBD2; v_call: TRBV5-6; cdr3_nt: TGTGCCAGCAGGCAAGCGGGGGGGCAAGAGACCCAGTACTTC; cdr3_aa: CASRQAGGQETQYF
j_call: TRBJ2-2; clone_size: .; d_call: .; v_call: TRBV5-1; cdr3_nt: TGCGCCAGCAGCTTGGATGATACTTACACCGGGGAGCTGTTTTTT; cdr3_aa: CASSLDDTYTGELFF
j_call: TRBJ1-1; clone_size: .; d_call: .; v_call: TRBV25-1; cdr3_nt: TGTGCCAGCGGTCGGGTAGGGAACACTGAAGCTTTCTTT; cdr3_aa: CASGRVGNTEAFF
j_call: TRBJ1-1; clone_size: .; d_call: .; v_call: TRBV6-5; cdr3_nt: TGTGCCAGCAGTTACGGCCCGGGGAACACTGAAGCTTTCTTT; cdr3_aa: CASSYGPGNTEAFF
j_call: TRBJ2-7; clone_size: few; d_call: .; v_call: TRBV5-1; cdr3_nt: TGCGCCAGCAGCTACACCGGGACAACACTATACGAGCAGTACTTC; cdr3_aa: CASSYTGTTLYEQYF
j_call: TRBJ1-3; clone_size: .; d_call: .; v_call: TRBV11-2; cdr3_nt: TGTGCCAGCAGCTTAGATCGGGACAGAAACACCATATATTTT; cdr3_aa: CASSLDRDRNTIYF
j_call: TRBJ1-2; clone_size: few; d_call: TRBD1; v_call: TRBV7-2; cdr3_nt: TGTGCCAGCAGCTTATCCCGGACAGGGGTTGAAGGCTACACCTTC; cdr3_aa: CASSLSRTGVEGYTF
j_call: TRBJ1-1; clone_size: .; d_call: .; v_call: TRBV5-6; cdr3_nt: TGTGCCAGCAGCTTGACGGGACTACTCATGAACACTGAAGCTTTCTTT; cdr3_aa: CASSLTGLLMNTEAFF
j_call: TRBJ2-1; clone_size: few; d_call: .; v_call: TRBV5-1; cdr3_nt: TGCGCCAGCAGCCCCGGACAGCTAAGCTCCTACAATGAGCAGTTCTTC; cdr3_aa: CASSPGQLSSYNEQFF
j_call: TRBJ2-5; clone_size: .; d_call: TRBD2; v_call: TRBV5-4; cdr3_nt: TGTGCCAGCAGCTGGGGGCGCGGGGGGGCCGCGGAGACCCAGTACTTC; cdr3_aa: CASSWGRGGAAETQYF
j_call: TRBJ2-5; clone_size: .; d_call: TRBD1; v_call: TRBV7-9; cdr3_nt: TGTGCCAGCAGCCAACAGGGGGAGTTACAAGAGACCCAGTACTTC; cdr3_aa: CASSQQGELQETQYF
j_call: TRBJ1-1; clone_size: few; d_call: .; v_call: TRBV18; cdr3_nt: TGTGCCAGCTCACCAGGGGAGCGCACTGAAGCTTTCTTT; cdr3_aa: CASSPGERTEAFF
j_call: TRBJ2-2; clone_size: .; d_call: .; v_call: TRBV25-1; cdr3_nt: TGTGCCAGTCGTCTAATGACCGGGGAGCTGTTTTTT; cdr3_aa: CASRLMTGELFF
j_call: TRBJ2-1; clone_size: .; d_call: TRBD2; v_call: TRBV5-1; cdr3_nt: TGCGCCAGCAGTCCCGGGACTAGCGGTTACAATGAGCAGTTCTTC; cdr3_aa: CASSPGTSGYNEQFF
j_call: TRBJ1-4; clone_size: .; d_call: TRBD1; v_call: TRBV5-4; cdr3_nt: TGTGCCAGCAGCTTTACAGGGGAGGGTGAAAAACTGTTTTTT; cdr3_aa: CASSFTGEGEKLFF
j_call: TRBJ1-4; clone_size: medium-sized; d_call: TRBD1; v_call: TRBV19; cdr3_nt: TGTGCCAGTAGTATCGCGGACAGGGGCGAAAAACTGTTTTTT; cdr3_aa: CASSIADRGEKLFF
j_call: TRBJ1-6; clone_size: .; d_call: TRBD1; v_call: TRBV10-2; cdr3_nt: TGCGCCAGCAGAATGACAGGGGGGGGATCACCCCTCCACTTT; cdr3_aa: CASRMTGGGSPLHF
j_call: TRBJ1-6; clone_size: .; d_call: .; v_call: TRBV9; cdr3_nt: TGTGCCAGCACGACAGGAGATTCACCCCTCCACTTT; cdr3_aa: CASTTGDSPLHF
j_call: TRBJ2-5; clone_size: .; d_call: TRBD1; v_call: TRBV4-2; cdr3_nt: TGTGCCAGCAGCTTGGACAGGGGGGCGACCCAGTACTTC; cdr3_aa: CASSLDRGATQYF
j_call: TRBJ2-3; clone_size: few; d_call: TRBD2; v_call: TRBV9; cdr3_nt: TGTGCCAGCAGCGTAGGGCGGGGGGGCCTAGATACGCAGTATTTT; cdr3_aa: CASSVGRGGLDTQYF
j_call: TRBJ2-7; clone_size: few; d_call: .; v_call: TRBV13; cdr3_nt: TGTGCCAGCAGCTTAGGTCGGGCCTACGAGCAGTACTTC; cdr3_aa: CASSLGRAYEQYF
j_call: TRBJ1-1; clone_size: large; d_call: .; v_call: TRBV30; cdr3_nt: TGTGCCTGGAGGGGATACACTGAAGCTTTCTTT; cdr3_aa: CAWRGYTEAFF
j_call: TRBJ2-7; clone_size: .; d_call: .; v_call: TRBV6-1; cdr3_nt: TGTGCCAGCAGTGAAGAGGGGCATGTTCCCTACGAGCAGTACTTC; cdr3_aa: CASSEEGHVPYEQYF
j_call: TRBJ1-4; clone_size: few; d_call: .; v_call: TRBV11-2; cdr3_nt: TGTGCCAGCAGACGAGCAACTAATGAAAAACTGTTTTTT; cdr3_aa: CASRRATNEKLFF
j_call: TRBJ1-5; clone_size: .; d_call: .; v_call: TRBV7-6; cdr3_nt: TGTGCCAGCAGCTCTTCAGAAAATCAGCCCCAGCATTTT; cdr3_aa: CASSSSENQPQHF
j_call: TRBJ2-7; clone_size: few; d_call: TRBD1; v_call: TRBV6-5; cdr3_nt: TGTGCCGTTGGATCCGGGACAGAATACGAGCAGTACTTC; cdr3_aa: CAVGSGTEYEQYF
j_call: TRBJ2-7; clone_size: few; d_call: .; v_call: TRBV9; cdr3_nt: TGTGCCAGCAGCGTAGAGGGGGGTCTGGCCGACGAGCAGTACTTC; cdr3_aa: CASSVEGGLADEQYF
j_call: TRBJ2-3; clone_size: .; d_call: .; v_call: TRBV5-8; cdr3_nt: TGTGCCAGCAGCTTGGTAGGGGCCTCAACAGATACGCAGTATTTT; cdr3_aa: CASSLVGASTDTQYF
j_call: TRBJ2-3; clone_size: few; d_call: TRBD2; v_call: TRBV28; cdr3_nt: TGTGCCAGCAGCCCCGGGGGGGCGACAGATACGCAGTATTTT; cdr3_aa: CASSPGGATDTQYF
j_call: TRBJ1-2; clone_size: .; d_call: .; v_call: TRBV5-5; cdr3_nt: TGTGCCAGCAGCCCGGCAGGGAGTCGGTATGGCTACACCTTC; cdr3_aa: CASSPAGSRYGYTF
j_call: TRBJ1-2; clone_size: few; d_call: TRBD1; v_call: TRBV10-3; cdr3_nt: TGTGCCATCAGTGAGCGCGGTGGGACAGGGTCTGAAGATGGCTACACCTTC; cdr3_aa: CAISERGGTGSEDGYTF
j_call: TRBJ1-2; clone_size: .; d_call: .; v_call: TRBV18; cdr3_nt: TGTGCCAGCTCCCGTCAGGACAGACGCGTAGCCTCTTATGGCTACACCTTC; cdr3_aa: CASSRQDRRVASYGYTF
j_call: TRBJ1-6; clone_size: .; d_call: .; v_call: TRBV7-2; cdr3_nt: TGTGCCAGCAGCGCAAGGCTTGGTTCACCCCTCCACTTT; cdr3_aa: CASSARLGSPLHF
j_call: TRBJ2-5; clone_size: .; d_call: .; v_call: TRBV9; cdr3_nt: TGTGCCAGCAGCGTCGGGACTGGGGGACGAGAGACCCAGTACTTC; cdr3_aa: CASSVGTGGRETQYF
j_call: TRBJ1-3; clone_size: .; d_call: TRBD1; v_call: TRBV6-5; cdr3_nt: TGTGCCACAAGGACAGGGGGCAGAAACACCATATATTTT; cdr3_aa: CATRTGGRNTIYF
j_call: TRBJ2-4; clone_size: .; d_call: .; v_call: TRBV28; cdr3_nt: TGTGCCAGCAGTTTCGGACAAACCCGGGCCAAAAACATTCAGTACTTC; cdr3_aa: CASSFGQTRAKNIQYF
j_call: TRBJ2-6; clone_size: .; d_call: TRBD2; v_call: TRBV6-4; cdr3_nt: TGTGCCAGCAGTGAGCGGGGGGGCTCTGGGGCCAACGTCCTGACTTTC; cdr3_aa: CASSERGGSGANVLTF
j_call: TRBJ2-3; clone_size: .; d_call: .; v_call: TRBV7-8; cdr3_nt: TGTGCCAGCAGCTTAGAGGTCGCTAGCACAGATACGCAGTATTTT; cdr3_aa: CASSLEVASTDTQYF